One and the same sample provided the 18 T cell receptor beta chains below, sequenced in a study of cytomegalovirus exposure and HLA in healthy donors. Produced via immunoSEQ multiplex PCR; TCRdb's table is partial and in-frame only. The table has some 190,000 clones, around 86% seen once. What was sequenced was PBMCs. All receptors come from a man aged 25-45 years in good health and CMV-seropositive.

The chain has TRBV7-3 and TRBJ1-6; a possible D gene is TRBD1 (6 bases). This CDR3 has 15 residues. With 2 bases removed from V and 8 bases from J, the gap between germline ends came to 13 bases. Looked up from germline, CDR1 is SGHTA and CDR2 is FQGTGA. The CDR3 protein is CASSLRGASDSPLHF. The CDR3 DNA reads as TGTGCCAGCAGCTTACGGGGGGCGTCCGATTCACCCCTCCACTTT.

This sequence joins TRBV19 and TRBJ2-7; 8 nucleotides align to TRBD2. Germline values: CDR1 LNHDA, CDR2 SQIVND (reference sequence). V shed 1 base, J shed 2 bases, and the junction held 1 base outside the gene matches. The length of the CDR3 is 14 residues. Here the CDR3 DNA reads TGTGCCAGTAGTATAGCGGGAGGGCCCTACGAGCAGTACTTC. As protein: CASSIAGGPYEQYF.

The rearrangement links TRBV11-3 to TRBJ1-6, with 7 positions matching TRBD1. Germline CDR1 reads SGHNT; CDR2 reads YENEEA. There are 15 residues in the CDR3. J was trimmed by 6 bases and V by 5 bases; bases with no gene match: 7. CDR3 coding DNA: TGTGCCAGCAGCCAAAATTACAGGGGTAATTCACCCCTCCACTTT. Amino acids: CASSQNYRGNSPLHF. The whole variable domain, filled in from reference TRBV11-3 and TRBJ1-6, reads EAGVVQSPRYKIIEKKQPVAFWCNPISGHNTLYWYLQNLGQGPELLIRYENEEAVDDSQLPKDRFSAERLKGVDSTLKIQPAELGDSAVYLCASSQNYRGNSPLHFGNGTRLTVT.

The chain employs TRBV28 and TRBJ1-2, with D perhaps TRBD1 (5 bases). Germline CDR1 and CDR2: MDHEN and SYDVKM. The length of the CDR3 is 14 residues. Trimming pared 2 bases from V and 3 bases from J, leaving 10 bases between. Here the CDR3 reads CASSLAGWDYGYTF. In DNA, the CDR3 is TGTGCCAGCAGTTTAGCAGGGTGGGACTATGGCTACACCTTC.

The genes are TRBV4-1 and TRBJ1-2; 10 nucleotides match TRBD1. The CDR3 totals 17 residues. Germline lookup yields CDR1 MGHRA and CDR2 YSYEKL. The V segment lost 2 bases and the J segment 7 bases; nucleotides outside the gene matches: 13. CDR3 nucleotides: TGCGCCAGCAGCCAACAAACAGCGACAGGGGGCTGGGGTGGCTACACCTTC. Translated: CASSQQTATGGWGGYTF.

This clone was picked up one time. The CDR3 sequence is CASSEEGGPGQPQHF. For the CDR3, the DNA is TGCGCCAGCAGTGAGGAGGGAGGGCCAGGGCAGCCCCAGCATTTT. The chain carries TRBV10-2 and TRBJ1-5; possible D gene TRBD1, 5 bases. V lost 2 bases, J lost 7 bases, and 15 bases lay in between. Looked up from germline, CDR1 is WSHSY and CDR2 is SAAADI. The CDR3 runs to 15 residues.

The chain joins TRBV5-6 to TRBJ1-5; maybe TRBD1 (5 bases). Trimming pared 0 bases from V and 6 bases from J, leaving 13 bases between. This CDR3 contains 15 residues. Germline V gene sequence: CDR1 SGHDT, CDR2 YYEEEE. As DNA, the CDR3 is TGTGCCAGCAGCTTGGGGGTACTCAGGGTTCAGCCCCAGCATTTT. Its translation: CASSLGVLRVQPQHF.

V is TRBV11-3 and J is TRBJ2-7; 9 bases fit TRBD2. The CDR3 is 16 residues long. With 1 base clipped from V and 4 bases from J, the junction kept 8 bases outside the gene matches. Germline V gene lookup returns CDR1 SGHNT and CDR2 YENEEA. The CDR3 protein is CASSLAAAGGEYEQYF. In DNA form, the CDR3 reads TGTGCCAGCAGCTTAGCAGCGGCGGGGGGGGAATACGAGCAGTACTTC.

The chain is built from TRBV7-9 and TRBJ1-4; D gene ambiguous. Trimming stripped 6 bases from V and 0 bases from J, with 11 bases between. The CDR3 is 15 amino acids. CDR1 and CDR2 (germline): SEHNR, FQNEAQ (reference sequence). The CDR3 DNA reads TGTGCCAGCAGACGAGACGGGTCAACTAATGAAAAACTGTTTTTT. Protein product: CASRRDGSTNEKLFF.

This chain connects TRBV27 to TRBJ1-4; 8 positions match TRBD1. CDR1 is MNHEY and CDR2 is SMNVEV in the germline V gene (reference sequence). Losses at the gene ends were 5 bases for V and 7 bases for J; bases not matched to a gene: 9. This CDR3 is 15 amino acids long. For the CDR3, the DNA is TGTGCCAGCAGTCCTCGACAGGGGCGGGGTGAAAAACTGTTTTTT. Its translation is CASSPRQGRGEKLFF.

The DNA of the CDR3 is TGTGCCAGCAGTTGGGAGGGGCGAGGGGGAGCTTTCTTT. Translated, it gives CASSWEGRGGAFF. The V gene is TRBV11-2, the J gene TRBJ1-1; the D gene is possibly TRBD1 (6 bases). This CDR3 spans 13 amino acids. Trimming removed 6 bases at V and 10 bases at J, with 18 bases between. CDR1 SGHAT and CDR2 FQNNGV come from the germline V gene.

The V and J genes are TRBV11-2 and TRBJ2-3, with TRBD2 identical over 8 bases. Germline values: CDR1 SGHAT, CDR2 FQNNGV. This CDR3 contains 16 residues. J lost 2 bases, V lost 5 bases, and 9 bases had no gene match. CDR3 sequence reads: CASSPIGRENTDTQYF. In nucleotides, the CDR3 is TGTGCCAGCAGCCCAATCGGGAGGGAGAACACAGATACGCAGTATTTT.

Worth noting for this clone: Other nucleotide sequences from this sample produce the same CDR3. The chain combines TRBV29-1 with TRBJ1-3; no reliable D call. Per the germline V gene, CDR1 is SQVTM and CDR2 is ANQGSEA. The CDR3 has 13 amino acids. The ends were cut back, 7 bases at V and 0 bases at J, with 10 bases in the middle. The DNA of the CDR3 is TGCAGCGCGGAACAAAGCTCTGGAAACACCATATATTTT. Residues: CSAEQSSGNTIYF.

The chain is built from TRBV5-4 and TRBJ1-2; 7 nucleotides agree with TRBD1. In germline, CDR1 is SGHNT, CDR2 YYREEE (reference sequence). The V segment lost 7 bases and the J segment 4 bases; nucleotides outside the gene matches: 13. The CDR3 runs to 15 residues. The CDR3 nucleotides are TGTGCCAGCCGCCCCGCCGTGGGACAGACCTATGGCTACACCTTC. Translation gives CASRPAVGQTYGYTF.

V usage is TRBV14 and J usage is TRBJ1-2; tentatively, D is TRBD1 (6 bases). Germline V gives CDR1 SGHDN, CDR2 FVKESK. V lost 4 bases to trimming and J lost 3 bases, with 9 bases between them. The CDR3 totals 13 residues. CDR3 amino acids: CASSPGQDYGYTF. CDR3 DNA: TGTGCCAGCAGCCCGGGACAAGACTATGGCTACACCTTC.

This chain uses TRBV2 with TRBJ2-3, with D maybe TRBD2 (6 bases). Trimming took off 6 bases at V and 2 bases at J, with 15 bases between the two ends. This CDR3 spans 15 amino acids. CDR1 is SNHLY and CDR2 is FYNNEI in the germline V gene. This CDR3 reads CASRPGGMNTDTQYF. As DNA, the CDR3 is TGTGCCAGCAGACCTGGGGGGATGAACACAGATACGCAGTATTTT.

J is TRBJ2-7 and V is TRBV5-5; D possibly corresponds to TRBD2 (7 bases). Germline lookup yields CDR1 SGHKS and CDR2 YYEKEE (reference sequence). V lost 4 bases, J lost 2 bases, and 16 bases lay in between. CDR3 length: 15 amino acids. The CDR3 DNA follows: TGTGCCAGCAGCAGAGGGGGGGATGGTCCCTACGAGCAGTACTTC. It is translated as CASSRGGDGPYEQYF.

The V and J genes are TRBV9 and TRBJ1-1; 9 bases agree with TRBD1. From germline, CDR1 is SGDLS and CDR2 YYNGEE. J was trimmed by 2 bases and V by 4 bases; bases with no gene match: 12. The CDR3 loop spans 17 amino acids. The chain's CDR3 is CASSPTGTGLYNTEAFF. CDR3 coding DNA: TGTGCCAGCAGCCCCACCGGGACAGGGCTTTATAACACTGAAGCTTTCTTT.